The 30 T cell receptor beta chains reported below all come from one sample, sequenced in a study of T cell clonotyping in hematopoietic cell transplantation. Libraries were prepared by immunoSEQ multiplex PCR; TCRdb keeps only in-frame clonotypes and omits some of them. The sample has about 43,000 clones; about 95% are singletons. The sequencing input was peripheral blood mononuclear cells. The receptors derive from a man aged 25 to 40 in good health. Some clones in this sample may be carry-over from other donors' samples.

This clone showed up just once. This chain links TRBV19 with TRBJ1-5, with no clear D. Trimming left V 4 bases short and J 6 bases short, with 22 bases between. The CDR3 spans 17 residues. Germline CDR1 and CDR2: LNHDA and SQIVND (reference sequence). In nucleotides, the CDR3 is TGTGCCAGTAGTACCCACCGCGGCTCACTGAGTGGTCAGCCCCAGCATTTT. Residues: CASSTHRGSLSGQPQHF.

This rearrangement joins TRBV13 to TRBJ2-3, with TRBD2 matching over 12 bases. Germline CDR1 PRHDT, CDR2 FYEKMQ (reference sequence). The CDR3 is 17 amino acids. V was clipped by 2 bases and J by 5 bases; unmatched bases: 8. The CDR3 is CASSLFRSSGGGDTQYF. CDR3 sequence (DNA): TGTGCCAGCAGCTTATTTAGATCTAGCGGGGGGGGAGATACGCAGTATTTT.

This chain connects TRBV19 to TRBJ2-5; a possible D gene is TRBD1 (5 bases). Looked up from germline, CDR1 is LNHDA and CDR2 is SQIVND (reference sequence). Deletions cut 3 bases from V and 5 bases from J, with 7 bases between. This CDR3 has 12 amino acids. The CDR3 DNA sequence: TGTGCCAGTAGTATTCCAGGGGAGACCCAGTACTTC. It codes for CASSIPGETQYF.

The rearrangement links TRBV6-5 to TRBJ2-7, with 8 nucleotides matching TRBD2. The CDR3 length is 14 residues. Per the germline V gene, CDR1 is MNHEY and CDR2 is SVGAGI. The V segment lost 4 bases and the J segment 3 bases; nucleotides outside the gene matches: 5. The CDR3 coding sequence is TGTGCCAGCAGTTCGCCGGGACTAGTCTACGAGCAGTACTTC. Translated, it gives CASSSPGLVYEQYF.

The rearrangement uses TRBV19 and TRBJ2-7; tentative D call: TRBD1 (6 bases). CDR3 length: 14 residues. Per germline, CDR1 LNHDA and CDR2 SQIVND (reference sequence). Deletions cut 6 bases from V and 3 bases from J, with 15 bases between. The CDR3 protein is CASSPGVPVYEQYF. CDR3 in DNA: TGTGCCAGTAGCCCAGGGGTCCCCGTCTACGAGCAGTACTTC. Variable domain in full (rest from reference TRBV19 and TRBJ2-7): DGGITQSPKYLFRKEGQNVTLSCEQNLNHDAMYWYRQDPGQGLRLIYYSQIVNDFQKGDIAEGYSVSREKKESFPLTVTSAQKNPTAFYLCASSPGVPVYEQYFGPGTRLTVT.

V gene TRBV5-6 combines with J gene TRBJ2-5; no definite D call. CDR3 length equals 10 residues. The germline gives CDR1 SGHDT, CDR2 YYEEEE. The CDR3 reads CARAVETQYF. As DNA, the CDR3 is TGTGCACGAGCTGTGGAGACCCAGTACTTC. Full variable domain (outside the CDR3, taken from reference TRBV5-6 and TRBJ2-5): DAGVTQSPTHLIKTRGQQVTLRCSPKSGHDTVSWYQQALGQGPQFIFQYYEEEERQRGNFPDRFSGHQFPNYSSELNVNALLLGDSALYLCARAVETQYFGPGTRLLVL.

The chain carries TRBV12-5 and TRBJ2-1; D call uncertain. Germline V gives CDR1 LGHNT, CDR2 FRNRAP. This CDR3 comprises 13 residues. Trimming stripped 1 base from V and 6 bases from J, with 7 bases between. The CDR3 here is CASGLDLGNEQFF. The DNA for the CDR3 is TGTGCTAGTGGTTTGGACTTAGGCAATGAGCAGTTCTTC.

V is TRBV5-1 and J is TRBJ2-3; 8 positions match TRBD2. V shed 2 bases, J shed 5 bases, and the junction held 4 bases outside the gene matches. Germline CDR1 SGHRS, CDR2 YFSETQ. The CDR3 has 14 amino acids. As DNA, the CDR3 is TGCGCCAGCAGCTTAGCGGGAGAGCGAGATACGCAGTATTTT. Its translation is CASSLAGERDTQYF.

The CDR3 protein is CASSSRRLAGGHADTQYF. The CDR3 region has the DNA TGTGCCAGTAGTTCCAGGCGACTAGCGGGAGGGCACGCAGATACGCAGTATTTT. The V gene is TRBV19, the J gene TRBJ2-3; 14 bases agree with TRBD2. Trimming at V came to 5 bases and at J to 4 bases, leaving 11 bases not matched to a gene. Germline CDR1 LNHDA, CDR2 SQIVND (reference sequence). The CDR3 sequence is 18 residues long.

This chain joins TRBV30 and TRBJ2-4, with TRBD2 matching over 7 bases. CDR1 and CDR2 (germline): GTSNPN, SVGIG (reference sequence). Trimming took 6 bases from V and 5 from J; bases not matched to a gene: 10. CDR3 length: 14 residues. The CDR3 sequence is CACLREGDENIQYF. CDR3 nucleotide sequence: TGTGCCTGTCTGAGGGAGGGTGACGAAAACATTCAGTACTTC.

This chain connects TRBV15 to TRBJ1-2, with 8 positions matching TRBD1. The CDR3 totals 13 residues. Germline trimming cut 5 bases from V and 4 bases from J; bases unmatched to any gene: 3. Germline V CDR1 and CDR2: LNHNV, YYDKDF (reference sequence). The CDR3 DNA reads TGTGCCACCAGCCTTGGGACAGGCTATGGCTACACCTTC. As protein: CATSLGTGYGYTF.

The CDR3 region is CASKAGTGTGDFYEQYF. The CDR3 DNA reads TGTGCCAGCAAAGCTGGTACCGGGACAGGGGATTTCTACGAGCAGTACTTC. J is TRBJ2-7 and V is TRBV19; TRBD1 matches at 10 bases. Germline loops: CDR1 LNHDA, CDR2 SQIVND (reference sequence). The CDR3 totals 17 residues. The J segment lost 3 bases and the V segment lost 9 bases, leaving 17 bases of the junction unmatched.

This chain links TRBV29-1 with TRBJ1-1, with D possibly TRBD1 on 5 matching bases. The CDR3 length is 14 residues. V was shortened by 6 bases and J by 0 bases, with 14 bases between the two germline ends. Germline CDR1 and CDR2: SQVTM and ANQGSEA. CDR3 in amino acids: CSVGQDTLNTEAFF. CDR3 DNA sequence: TGCAGCGTGGGCCAGGACACCTTGAACACTGAAGCTTTCTTT.

This chain links TRBV7-2 with TRBJ1-3; D gene uncertain. V gave up 5 bases and J gave up 5 bases, with 10 bases separating them. The CDR3 runs to 13 residues. From germline, CDR1 is SGHTA and CDR2 FQGNSA. This chain's CDR3 is CASSADGRNTIYF. In nucleotides, the CDR3 is TGTGCCAGCAGCGCCGACGGGAGAAACACCATATATTTT.

This clone is a singleton in its sample. The rearrangement links TRBV11-1 to TRBJ2-6, with D hard to call. The germline V gene has CDR1 SGHAT and CDR2 FQDESV (reference sequence). The CDR3 has 16 residues. The V and J ends lost 1 base and 1 base respectively, with 8 bases between them. This CDR3 reads CASSLVGLSGANVLTF. DNA for the CDR3: TGTGCCAGCAGCTTAGTTGGCCTATCTGGGGCCAACGTCCTGACTTTC.

The chain couples TRBV7-6 to TRBJ1-3; 7 nucleotides line up with TRBD1. Germline CDR1 SGHVS, CDR2 FNYEAQ. The length of the CDR3 is 14 residues. With 5 bases clipped from V and 8 bases from J, the junction kept 9 bases outside the gene matches. The CDR3 DNA reads as TGTGCCAGCAGCCCTTGGGGCAGGGGGGACACCATATATTTT. It translates to CASSPWGRGDTIYF.

V is TRBV6-6 and J is TRBJ1-2, with D perhaps TRBD1 (6 bases). V lost 6 bases and J lost 8, with 19 bases in between. CDR3 length: 14 amino acids. CDR1 is MNHNY, CDR2 SVGAGI, per germline (reference sequence). CDR3 amino acids: CASSQGAGAPGYTF. In nucleotides, the CDR3 is TGTGCCAGCAGCCAAGGGGCGGGGGCGCCCGGCTACACCTTC.

This chain joins TRBV11-3 and TRBJ2-6; no reliable D call. Germline CDR1 reads SGHNT; CDR2 reads YENEEA. V lost 7 bases, J lost 2 bases, and 9 bases lay in between. The CDR3 length is 14 residues. The CDR3 protein is CASNKRAGANVLTF. CDR3 bases: TGTGCCAGCAACAAAAGAGCTGGGGCCAACGTCCTGACTTTC.

The rearrangement uses TRBV6-5 and TRBJ1-1; tentative D call: TRBD1 (6 bases). The CDR3 has 12 residues. Germline values: CDR1 MNHEY, CDR2 SVGAGI. V was trimmed by 6 bases and J by 1 base, leaving 6 bases between them. This CDR3 reads CASSRGNTEAFF. DNA for the CDR3: TGTGCCAGCAGCAGGGGGAACACTGAAGCTTTCTTT.

This chain uses TRBV19 with TRBJ1-3, with TRBD1 matching over 7 bases. The CDR3 consists of 15 residues. Trimming removed 0 bases from V and 3 bases from J; junction bases left unmatched: 2. Per germline, CDR1 LNHDA and CDR2 SQIVND (reference sequence). The CDR3 sequence is CASSIDGDSGNTIYF. The CDR3 DNA is TGTGCCAGTAGTATAGATGGGGACAGTGGAAACACCATATATTTT.

The gene calls are TRBV6-4 and TRBJ1-1; 7 bases fit TRBD1. The CDR3 is 13 residues long. Trimming at V came to 4 bases and at J to 7 bases, leaving 6 bases not matched to a gene. CDR1 is MRHNA, CDR2 SNTAGT, per germline. For the CDR3, the DNA is TGTGCCAGCAGTGCAGGGACAGAGGGTGAAGCTTTCTTT. It specifies CASSAGTEGEAFF.

The chain recombines TRBV6-1 with TRBJ1-3; weak D call: TRBD1 (5 bases). The CDR3 sequence is 15 residues long. The germline CDR1 and CDR2 sequences are MNHNS and SASEGT. Trimming stripped 2 bases from V and 0 bases from J, with 8 bases between. The CDR3 loop reads CASSEWGYSGNTIYF. CDR3 coding DNA: TGTGCCAGCAGTGAATGGGGGTACTCTGGAAACACCATATATTTT.

The chain recombines TRBV7-2 with TRBJ2-7; 9 bases align to TRBD1. With V trimmed by 5 bases and J by 3 bases, 8 bases remained unmatched. The CDR3 loop spans 15 amino acids. Germline CDR1 SGHTA, CDR2 FQGNSA. The CDR3 spells CASSQQTGGNYEQYF. DNA of the CDR3: TGTGCCAGCAGCCAACAAACAGGGGGCAACTACGAGCAGTACTTC. The whole variable domain, filled in from reference TRBV7-2 and TRBJ2-7, reads GAGVSQSPSNKVTEKGKDVELRCDPISGHTALYWYRQSLGQGLEFLIYFQGNSAPDKSGLPSDRFSAERTGGSVSTLTIQRTQQEDSAVYLCASSQQTGGNYEQYFGPGTRLTVT.

The chain uses TRBV7-3 and TRBJ1-1; 7 positions agree with TRBD1. The length of the CDR3 is 15 residues. From germline, CDR1 is SGHTA and CDR2 FQGTGA. V lost 5 bases, J lost 4 bases, and 10 bases stayed unmatched. CDR3 sequence reads: CASSPGTGEGTEAFF. The CDR3 DNA sequence: TGTGCCAGCAGCCCCGGTACAGGGGAGGGCACTGAAGCTTTCTTT.

The chain uses TRBV29-1 and TRBJ2-3; D might be TRBD2 (6 bases). V was trimmed by 3 bases and J by 0 bases, leaving 10 bases between them. Germline loops: CDR1 SQVTM, CDR2 ANQGSEA. This CDR3 has 14 residues. For the CDR3, the DNA is TGCAGCGTTGATGGGGGGAGAAGCACAGATACGCAGTATTTT. Its translation is CSVDGGRSTDTQYF.

The CDR3 spells CASSEASGGAYSPLHF. The CDR3 bases are TGTGCCAGCAGTGAAGCTAGTGGGGGAGCTTATTCACCCCTCCACTTT. The V and J genes are TRBV6-1 and TRBJ1-6, with D tentatively TRBD1 (5 bases). Per germline, CDR1 MNHNS and CDR2 SASEGT. V shed 0 bases and J shed 8 bases, with 14 bases lying between them. CDR3 length: 16 residues.

The chain links TRBV7-2 to TRBJ2-3; 9 positions match TRBD1. Looked up from germline, CDR1 is SGHTA and CDR2 is FQGNSA. The length of the CDR3 is 16 residues. The ends lost 1 base at V and 4 bases at J; junction bases unmatched: 6. The CDR3 is CASSLVGDRDPDTQYF. DNA for the CDR3: TGTGCCAGCAGCTTAGTTGGGGACAGGGACCCAGATACGCAGTATTTT.

The chain uses TRBV10-3 and TRBJ2-7; 13 bases fit TRBD2. J was trimmed by 11 bases and V by 7 bases; bases with no gene match: 11. CDR1 is ENHRY and CDR2 is SYGVKD in the germline V gene. The CDR3 has 14 amino acids. In nucleotides, the CDR3 is TGTGCCATCACCCAACCCGGGACTAGCGGGAAGGAGTACTTC. Its translation is CAITQPGTSGKEYF.

This clone was observed a handful of times. This chain links TRBV2 with TRBJ1-2; D is unresolved. CDR1 and CDR2 from the germline V gene are SNHLY and FYNNEI. Trimming stripped 6 bases from V and 7 bases from J, with 21 bases between. The CDR3 is made up of 15 amino acids. This chain's CDR3 is CASRLHGVLLGGYTF. CDR3 DNA sequence: TGTGCCAGCAGGCTTCACGGGGTTCTTCTAGGTGGCTACACCTTC.

This sequence joins TRBV6-1 and TRBJ2-7; 9 positions match TRBD1. From germline, CDR1 is MNHNS and CDR2 SASEGT. The CDR3 is made up of 15 amino acids. After removal of 6 bases from V and 3 bases from J, the junction contained 9 bases not matched to a gene. For the CDR3, the DNA is TGTGCCAGCAGCCCCCTGGGGACAGGGTTCTACGAGCAGTACTTC. Translating gives CASSPLGTGFYEQYF.